This T cell receptor beta chain was captured in a study of T cell responses to AZD1222 COVID-19 vaccine. Study overall: Whether given at about 4 or about 12 weeks, second doses were pooled. Study-wide results and caveats: An increase in Spike-specific TCR breadth and depth was observed after two AZD1222 doses. At baseline, seropositivity was found in only six or seven AZD1222 recipients.

Using immunoSEQ multiplex PCR, the repertoire was profiled, and TCRdb retains in-frame clones only, with some absent. The profile covers roughly 98,000 clones, with more than 90% appearing a single time and about 12% taken by the ten largest. With 7 bases clipped from V and 1 base from J, the junction kept 10 bases outside the gene matches. The CDR3 covers 18 residues. Germline-derived CDR1 and CDR2 are SNHLY and FYNNEI. In the case of this clone: Its antigen is not identified.

V and J are TRBV2 and TRBJ2-1; TRBD2 matches 13 bases. This specimen was peripheral blood, taken on day 0 of AZD1222 vaccination. The TCR was taken from an adult in good health. As DNA, the CDR3 is TGTGCCAGCATCTGGGGGACTAGCGGGACTCCATCCTACAATGAGCAGTTCTTC. Its translation: CASIWGTSGTPSYNEQFF.